The 20 T cell receptor beta chains below come from one sample, sequenced in a study of shared clonotypes between healthy human individuals. This table comes from immunoSEQ multiplex PCR, and its TCRdb copy is limited to in-frame clones, with some not included. The sample lists 2.5 million or so clones, around nine tenths occurring once. Sequences were obtained from naive CD4+ T cells sorted from blood. Subset given: CD45RA+ positively selected. The receptors come from a young man in good health.

This sequence joins TRBV5-1 and TRBJ2-5, with 7 positions matching TRBD1. This CDR3 comprises 17 residues. Trimming removed 0 bases from V and 2 bases from J; junction bases left unmatched: 10. Germline V gives CDR1 SGHRS, CDR2 YFSETQ. The CDR3 is CASSLARVLRGQETQYF. The CDR3 nucleotides read TGCGCCAGCAGCTTGGCTAGGGTCCTCAGGGGGCAAGAGACCCAGTACTTC.

The J gene is TRBJ2-7, the V gene TRBV13; perhaps TRBD2 as D (5 bases). The CDR3 is made up of 15 amino acids. Trimming took 5 bases from V and 2 from J, leaving 16 bases between them. The germline CDR1 and CDR2 sequences are PRHDT and FYEKMQ (reference sequence). In DNA, the CDR3 is TGTGCCAGCAGCCTGGGTTCCCGAGGGACCTACGAGCAGTACTTC. Its translation: CASSLGSRGTYEQYF.

The CDR3 DNA follows: TGTGCCAGCAGCTTCGCCCCGATGGGAAACACCATATATTTT. Protein: CASSFAPMGNTIYF. The chain has TRBV7-2 and TRBJ1-3; D gene uncertain. The CDR3 has 14 amino acids. The germline V gene encodes CDR1 SGHTA and CDR2 FQGNSA. Trimming shortened V by 3 bases and J by 4 bases, and 10 bases separated the two germline ends. The entire variable domain, with the rest obtained from reference TRBV7-2 and TRBJ1-3, is as follows: GAGVSQSPSNKVTEKGKDVELRCDPISGHTALYWYRQSLGQGLEFLIYFQGNSAPDKSGLPSDRFSAERTGGSVSTLTIQRTQQEDSAVYLCASSFAPMGNTIYFGEGSWLTVV.

The chain combines TRBV2 with TRBJ1-6; possibly TRBD1 for D (6 bases). CDR1 is SNHLY and CDR2 is FYNNEI in the germline V gene. The ends were cut back, 3 bases at V and 7 bases at J, with 16 bases in the middle. The CDR3 sequence is 16 residues long. CDR3 loop: CASSDIGRGPNSPLHF. CDR3 DNA: TGTGCCAGCAGTGACATAGGGCGGGGGCCAAATTCACCCCTCCACTTT.

The chain uses TRBV5-4 and TRBJ2-2; 11 bases are shared with TRBD2. V dropped 4 bases and J dropped 4; count of bases not matched to a gene: 0. The germline V gene encodes CDR1 SGHNT and CDR2 YYREEE (reference sequence). The CDR3 covers 14 residues. CDR3 in amino acids: CASSGLAGTGELFF. CDR3 nucleotide sequence: TGTGCCAGCAGCGGACTAGCGGGCACCGGGGAGCTGTTTTTT.

The chain couples TRBV6-1 to TRBJ2-7, with D perhaps TRBD1 or TRBD2 (6 bases each). The CDR3 covers 12 residues. The V end lost 3 bases, the J end lost 10 bases, and 13 bases lay between the germline ends. Germline assignment: CDR1 MNHNS and CDR2 SASEGT. The CDR3 spells CASSDGLGGQYF. The CDR3 coding sequence is TGTGCCAGCAGTGACGGGCTCGGGGGCCAGTACTTC.

The gene calls are TRBV6-5 and TRBJ2-7; 9 bases match TRBD1. CDR3 length: 14 amino acids. The ends lost 6 bases at V and 0 bases at J; junction bases unmatched: 3. Germline loops: CDR1 MNHEY, CDR2 SVGAGI. The CDR3 reads CASRQGQGSYEQYF. In nucleotides, the CDR3 is TGTGCCAGCAGACAGGGACAGGGCTCCTACGAGCAGTACTTC.

V and J are TRBV2 and TRBJ2-1; 12 bases align to TRBD2. The CDR3 totals 15 residues. With 4 bases clipped from V and 8 bases from J, the junction kept 6 bases outside the gene matches. Germline V gives CDR1 SNHLY, CDR2 FYNNEI. DNA for the CDR3: TGTGCCAGCAGTGGATCTAGACTAGCGGGAGATGAGCAGTTCTTC. Protein product: CASSGSRLAGDEQFF.

The chain is built from TRBV2 and TRBJ1-2; D unclear. The germline CDR1 and CDR2 sequences are SNHLY and FYNNEI. The CDR3 runs to 15 residues. Between the trimmed V and J ends, which lost 4 bases and 2 bases, there was a span of 14 bases. The CDR3 DNA follows: TGTGCCAGCAGTGCTGGTGTAGGTACCAACTATGGCTACACCTTC. This encodes CASSAGVGTNYGYTF.

The chain links TRBV10-3 to TRBJ2-2; D uncertain. V shed 6 bases and J shed 3 bases, with 8 bases lying between them. The germline V gene encodes CDR1 ENHRY and CDR2 SYGVKD. This CDR3 has 13 residues. The CDR3 sequence: CAIRDRYTGELFF. CDR3 bases: TGTGCCATCAGGGACCGATACACCGGGGAGCTGTTTTTT.

In DNA, the CDR3 is TGTGCCAGCATAGGGGGGGGGAACGAGCAGTACTTC. This codes for CASIGGGNEQYF. V gene TRBV28 combines with J gene TRBJ2-7; possible D gene TRBD2, 7 bases. V was pared by 7 bases and J by 5 bases, with 12 bases between. This CDR3 contains 12 residues. CDR1 and CDR2 from the germline V gene are MDHEN and SYDVKM.

The chain couples TRBV25-1 to TRBJ1-2; 11 bases match TRBD1. Unmatched junction bases numbered 11, after V lost 7 bases and J lost 4 bases. The CDR3 extends over 16 amino acids. Germline V lookup: CDR1 MGHDK, CDR2 SYGVNS. CDR3 DNA sequence: TGTGCCAGCAAGGGACAGGGGGATTACCAGCCCTATGGCTACACCTTC. Its protein product is CASKGQGDYQPYGYTF.

Of note for this clone: The same CDR3 also results from other DNA sequences found in this sample. The chain links TRBV30 to TRBJ1-3, with D possibly being TRBD1 (5 bases). The germline V gene has CDR1 GTSNPN and CDR2 SVGIG (reference sequence). This CDR3 is built from 15 residues. V was trimmed by 0 bases and J by 0 bases, leaving 9 bases between them. CDR3 amino acids: CAWSVQGTSGNTIYF. CDR3 in DNA: TGTGCCTGGAGTGTACAAGGGACCTCTGGAAACACCATATATTTT.

The chain's CDR3 is CASSEARSGVVDHNNSPLHF. The CDR3 DNA sequence: TGTGCCAGCAGTGAAGCAAGGTCAGGGGTCGTCGACCACAATAATTCACCCCTCCACTTT. V usage is TRBV6-1 and J usage is TRBJ1-6; D may be TRBD1 (6 bases). Trimming took off 0 bases at V and 5 bases at J, with 23 bases between the two ends. This CDR3 contains 20 residues. Germline V gene sequence: CDR1 MNHNS, CDR2 SASEGT.

The chain has TRBV7-9 and TRBJ2-1; D is perhaps TRBD2 (6 bases). Trimming pared 2 bases from V and 9 bases from J, leaving 20 bases between. The CDR3 is 16 amino acids. The germline V gene encodes CDR1 SEHNR and CDR2 FQNEAQ (reference sequence). In nucleotides, the CDR3 is TGTGCCAGCAGCTTACGTATGGGCGGGACCTCCGCTGAGCAGTTCTTC. This codes for CASSLRMGGTSAEQFF.

The J gene is TRBJ1-2, the V gene TRBV6-5; 8 positions match TRBD1. Germline lookup yields CDR1 MNHEY and CDR2 SVGAGI. Trimming cost V 4 bases and J 7 bases; bases outside gene matches: 11. CDR3 length: 15 residues. CDR3 residues: CASSSAWQGARGYTF. The CDR3 DNA reads as TGTGCCAGCAGTTCGGCATGGCAGGGGGCGCGTGGCTACACCTTC.

The V call is TRBV5-1, the J call TRBJ2-3; 14 bases match TRBD2. J was trimmed by 4 bases and V by 3 bases; bases with no gene match: 10. The germline gives CDR1 SGHRS, CDR2 YFSETQ. The CDR3 has 18 residues. As DNA, the CDR3 is TGCGCCAGCAGCTCGCGGAAGACTAGCGGGGGGGTGGCAGATACGCAGTATTTT. It yields the protein CASSSRKTSGGVADTQYF.

The chain carries TRBV11-2 and TRBJ2-2; the match to TRBD1 covers 9 bases. This CDR3 has 15 amino acids. Germline V gene sequence: CDR1 SGHAT, CDR2 FQNNGV. V lost 5 bases to trimming and J lost 5 bases; unmatched junction nucleotides: 6. In DNA form, the CDR3 reads TGTGCCAGCAGCCTGACAGGGGGTGGTACCGGGGAGCTGTTTTTT. It translates to CASSLTGGGTGELFF.

This clone was observed a few times. V and J are TRBV29-1 and TRBJ2-5; D perhaps matches TRBD2 (6 bases). CDR1 is SQVTM and CDR2 is ANQGSEA in the germline V gene. The CDR3 spans 12 residues. The V gene lost 5 bases and the J gene lost 4 bases, with 11 bases spanning the gap. The CDR3 region is CSVPGVAETQYF. In nucleotides, the CDR3 is TGCAGCGTTCCGGGGGTGGCAGAGACCCAGTACTTC.

The J gene is TRBJ1-1, the V gene TRBV6-6; D unresolved. Trimming pared 7 bases from V and 0 bases from J, leaving 12 bases between. There are 14 residues in the CDR3. The germline V gene encodes CDR1 MNHNY and CDR2 SVGAGI (reference sequence). The CDR3 loop is CASTTRYVNTEAFF. CDR3 bases: TGTGCCAGCACCACCCGGTACGTGAACACTGAAGCTTTCTTT.